The 25 T cell receptor beta chains below all came from one sample that was sequenced in a study of early T cells in non-severe SARS-CoV-2 infection. MiXCR, run by TCRdb on the 5' RACE reads, gives a single entry per CDR3 protein. The sample has approximately 42,000 distinct CDR3 sequences, 5.5% to 6.5% seen once. Sequenced material: whole blood. The receptors were sampled from an adult who was a healthcare worker with PCR-confirmed SARS-CoV-2 infection or an uninfected control (not recorded which).

This clonotype came up many times. The rearrangement uses TRBV29-1 and TRBJ1-2; D is uncertain. CDR1 and CDR2 from the germline V gene are SQVTM and ANQGSEA. Trimming left V 6 bases short and J 6 bases short, with 14 bases between. This CDR3 comprises 12 residues. CDR3 DNA sequence: TGCAGCGTCGCAAGGGTCTCAGATGGCTACACCTTC. Encoded protein: CSVARVSDGYTF.

This clonotype is labeled medium-sized (0.01 to 0.1%). CDR3 sequence (DNA): TGTGCCAGTAGTATCGGGGGTAGCAATCAGCCCCAGCATTTT. Translating gives CASSIGGSNQPQHF. The V and J genes are TRBV19 and TRBJ1-5; possible D gene TRBD1, 5 bases. Germline assignment: CDR1 LNHDA and CDR2 SQIVND (reference sequence). This CDR3 spans 14 amino acids. V was trimmed by 3 bases and J by 0 bases, leaving 6 bases between them.

This clonotype was observed at least ten times. The chain carries TRBV11-1 and TRBJ2-1; TRBD2 matches at 12 bases. Per germline, CDR1 SGHAT and CDR2 FQDESV (reference sequence). With V trimmed by 1 base and J by 12 bases, 7 bases remained unmatched. This CDR3 has 15 residues. The CDR3 coding sequence is TGTGCCAGCAGCTTAGAGGCTAGCGGGGGGGCAGGGCAGTTCTTC. As protein: CASSLEASGGAGQFF. The full variable domain, in which reference TRBV11-1 and TRBJ2-1 provide the parts outside the CDR3, is EAEVAQSPRYKITEKSQAVAFWCDPISGHATLYWYRQILGQGPELLVQFQDESVVDDSQLPKDRFSAERLKGVDSTLKIQPAELGDSAMYLCASSLEASGGAGQFFGPGTRLTVL.

This clonotype came up a few times. J is TRBJ2-7 and V is TRBV6-1, with 7 bases matching TRBD1. V dropped 2 bases and J dropped 0; count of bases not matched to a gene: 4. This CDR3 is built from 15 residues. Germline-derived CDR1 and CDR2 are MNHNS and SASEGT. The CDR3 sequence is CASSELAGGSYEQYF. The CDR3 nucleotides read TGTGCCAGCAGTGAATTGGCAGGGGGCTCCTACGAGCAGTACTTC.

This clonotype was seen a handful of times. V and J are TRBV6-4 and TRBJ2-3; TRBD2 aligns across 8 bases. Germline lookup yields CDR1 MRHNA and CDR2 SNTAGT. The CDR3 is 16 residues long. J was trimmed by 2 bases and V by 2 bases; bases with no gene match: 6. The CDR3 nucleotides are TGTGCCAGCAGTGACGAGGGGCGGGGGGCCACAGATACGCAGTATTTT. This sequence encodes CASSDEGRGATDTQYF.

This clonotype came up many times. The J gene is TRBJ2-3, the V gene TRBV20-1; D is uncertain. The CDR3 runs to 10 residues. Germline CDR1 DFQATT, CDR2 SNEGSKA (reference sequence). Trimming took 3 bases from V and 6 from J, leaving 4 bases between them. The CDR3 nucleotides read TGCAGTGCTAGCCTCGATACGCAGTATTTT. Its translation is CSASLDTQYF.

The sample holds many counts of this clonotype. The chain employs TRBV6-1 and TRBJ2-3; the D gene is possibly TRBD1 (5 bases). Germline V CDR1 and CDR2: MNHNS, SASEGT. Trimming left V 3 bases short and J 2 bases short, with 9 bases between. The CDR3 has 14 amino acids. Written as DNA, the CDR3 is TGTGCCAGCAGTGAGGGGCTAGACACAGATACGCAGTATTTT. This encodes CASSEGLDTDTQYF.

The chain joins TRBV11-2 to TRBJ2-5; D call uncertain. Trimming stripped 0 bases from V and 5 bases from J, with 7 bases between. CDR1 and CDR2 (germline): SGHAT, FQNNGV. The CDR3 extends over 13 amino acids. CDR3 residues: CASSLERVETQYF. The CDR3 DNA sequence: TGTGCCAGCAGCTTAGAACGGGTGGAGACCCAGTACTTC.

This clonotype has a count of ten or more. V is TRBV6-5 and J is TRBJ2-1; 10 bases match TRBD1. J was trimmed by 7 bases and V by 0 bases; bases with no gene match: 9. The CDR3 has 17 amino acids. CDR1 is MNHEY, CDR2 SVGAGI, per germline. DNA for the CDR3: TGTGCCAGCAGTTACTCGTCCGGGACAGGGGTTGGTAATGAGCAGTTCTTC. It specifies CASSYSSGTGVGNEQFF.

This clonotype was counted between two and nine times. In DNA, the CDR3 is TGTGCCACCAGCATCATGACGGGGGCGAGTGGGGAGCTGTTTTTT. Protein: CATSIMTGASGELFF. The chain combines TRBV15 with TRBJ2-2; tentatively, D is TRBD1 or TRBD2 (6 bases each). CDR1 and CDR2 from the germline V gene are LNHNV and YYDKDF (reference sequence). The ends were cut back, 4 bases at V and 8 bases at J, with 17 bases in the middle. The CDR3 is 15 residues long.

This clonotype was seen at least ten times. V usage is TRBV3-1 and J usage is TRBJ2-5; 7 bases match TRBD1. The CDR3 contains 14 residues. Germline trimming cut 5 bases from V and 4 bases from J; bases unmatched to any gene: 7. The germline CDR1 and CDR2 sequences are LGHDT and YNNKEL (reference sequence). The CDR3 loop is CASSFRQGRETQYF. Here the CDR3 DNA reads TGTGCCAGCAGCTTCAGACAGGGCAGAGAGACCCAGTACTTC.

This clonotype was detected only a few times. The genes are TRBV7-2 and TRBJ2-3; 10 bases agree with TRBD2. CDR3 length: 17 residues. V shed 5 bases, J shed 3 bases, and the junction held 11 bases outside the gene matches. The germline gives CDR1 SGHTA, CDR2 FQGNSA. CDR3 loop: CASSNQRLAGLTDTQYF. The CDR3 DNA sequence: TGTGCCAGCAGCAACCAACGACTAGCGGGTCTGACAGATACGCAGTATTTT.

J is TRBJ2-1 and V is TRBV10-1, with a tentative D call TRBD2 (6 bases). Germline lookup yields CDR1 WNHNN and CDR2 SYGVQD (reference sequence). The V gene lost 2 bases and the J gene lost 6 bases, with 14 bases spanning the gap. This CDR3 has 15 residues. The DNA of the CDR3 is TGCGCCAGCAGTGAGGAGGCTAGCGAGACCAATGAGCAGTTCTTC. Translation: CASSEEASETNEQFF.

In this sample, this clonotype turned up a few times. The V and J genes are TRBV2 and TRBJ2-7, with D hard to call. V lost 1 base to trimming and J lost 4 bases, with 8 bases between them. CDR1 and CDR2 (germline): SNHLY, FYNNEI. The CDR3 extends over 13 amino acids. CDR3 loop: CASSEVTEYEQYF. In nucleotides, the CDR3 is TGTGCCAGCAGTGAAGTCACAGAATACGAGCAGTACTTC.

There are many counts of this clonotype. CDR3 nucleotides: TGCAGTGCTAGAGATCCTTTGAGGGGGGCCACTGGCTACACCTTC. Amino acid sequence: CSARDPLRGATGYTF. The V call is TRBV20-1, the J call TRBJ1-2; TRBD1 is a possible D gene (6 bases). V was cut by 0 bases and J by 7 bases, with 18 bases left in between. Germline CDR1 reads DFQATT; CDR2 reads SNEGSKA (reference sequence). This CDR3 region has 15 residues.

This clonotype was counted at least ten times. This chain uses TRBV15 with TRBJ2-3, with D possibly TRBD1 on 5 matching bases. Germline V gene lookup returns CDR1 LNHNV and CDR2 YYDKDF (reference sequence). Trimming left V 0 bases short and J 3 bases short, with 16 bases between. The CDR3 spans 17 residues. CDR3: CATSRDQGTVKTDTQYF. In DNA form, the CDR3 reads TGTGCCACCAGCAGAGATCAGGGCACAGTCAAAACAGATACGCAGTATTTT.

Ten or more counts support this clonotype. V usage is TRBV7-2 and J usage is TRBJ1-1; 7 bases line up with TRBD1. Per the germline V gene, CDR1 is SGHTA and CDR2 is FQGNSA. V lost 3 bases and J lost 3; bases outside the gene matches: 4. This CDR3 contains 14 residues. For the CDR3, the DNA is TGTGCCAGCAGCTTCGACAGGGAGTACACTGAAGCTTTCTTT. Amino acid sequence: CASSFDREYTEAFF.

This clonotype occurred many times. This chain links TRBV28 with TRBJ2-1; D is possibly TRBD1 or TRBD2 (5 bases each). The V gene's germline CDR1 is MDHEN and CDR2 SYDVKM. CDR3 length: 14 residues. The V gene lost 2 bases and the J gene lost 4 bases, with 9 bases spanning the gap. CDR3 sequence (DNA): TGTGCCAGCAGTTTAGGGGACGAGTACAATGAGCAGTTCTTC. Translation: CASSLGDEYNEQFF.

This clonotype was seen repeatedly, ten times or more. J is TRBJ2-1 and V is TRBV7-2; 12 bases are shared with TRBD2. V shed 5 bases, J shed 4 bases, and the junction held 3 bases outside the gene matches. Germline-derived CDR1 and CDR2 are SGHTA and FQGNSA. CDR3 size: 15 residues. CDR3 in amino acids: CASSPTSGGYNEQFF. The CDR3 DNA reads as TGTGCCAGCAGCCCAACTAGCGGGGGGTACAATGAGCAGTTCTTC.

This clonotype was detected many times. In DNA form, the CDR3 reads TGTGCCAGCAGCTTAGCGAACGGCAACACCGGGGAGCTGTTTTTT. Translated: CASSLANGNTGELFF. The V and J genes are TRBV7-6 and TRBJ2-2; D gene unclear. V was trimmed by 0 bases and J by 2 bases, leaving 7 bases between them. The CDR3 has 15 amino acids. Germline V gives CDR1 SGHVS, CDR2 FNYEAQ.

This clonotype was seen at least ten times. This chain joins TRBV28 and TRBJ1-1; 9 positions agree with TRBD1. Trimming cost V 4 bases and J 5 bases; bases outside gene matches: 8. The CDR3 sequence is 15 residues long. The germline CDR1 and CDR2 sequences are MDHEN and SYDVKM. CDR3 nucleotides: TGTGCCAGCAGTTCCCCGGCACAGGGGGCGACTGAAGCTTTCTTT. As protein: CASSSPAQGATEAFF.

In its sample, this clonotype was seen many times. The CDR3 sequence is CASSVGTPDRAKNGYTF. CDR3 nucleotides: TGTGCCAGCAGCGTAGGGACCCCAGACAGGGCGAAAAATGGCTACACCTTC. The gene calls are TRBV9 and TRBJ1-2; TRBD1 aligns across 7 bases. With 0 bases clipped from V and 6 bases from J, the junction kept 14 bases outside the gene matches. The CDR3 loop spans 17 amino acids. Looked up from germline, CDR1 is SGDLS and CDR2 is YYNGEE. Full variable domain (missing parts from reference TRBV9 and TRBJ1-2): DSGVTQTPKHLITATGQRVTLRCSPRSGDLSVYWYQQSLDQGLQFLIQYYNGEERAKGNILERFSAQQFPDLHSELNLSSLELGDSALYFCASSVGTPDRAKNGYTFGSGTRLTVV.

There are many counts of this clonotype. This sequence joins TRBV6-1 and TRBJ1-5; D is possibly TRBD1 (6 bases). The CDR3 consists of 14 residues. CDR1 and CDR2 (germline): MNHNS, SASEGT. Trimming took 6 bases from V and 6 from J, leaving 15 bases between them. DNA of the CDR3: TGTGCCAGCAGAGACAGGCCAGGGAGTCAGCCCCAGCATTTT. Its protein is CASRDRPGSQPQHF.

The sample holds many counts of this clonotype. The rearrangement joins TRBV20-1 to TRBJ1-1, with 10 bases aligning to TRBD1. This CDR3 contains 16 residues. Germline-derived CDR1 and CDR2 are DFQATT and SNEGSKA (reference sequence). V shed 3 bases, J shed 5 bases, and the junction held 12 bases outside the gene matches. For the CDR3, the DNA is TGCAGTGCTAGTCACGGCGGGGGACAGGGGTTGACTGAAGCTTTCTTT. It specifies CSASHGGGQGLTEAFF.

This clonotype was seen many times. The chain couples TRBV20-1 to TRBJ2-3; D is unresolved. Trimming pared 4 bases from V and 6 bases from J, leaving 14 bases between. The CDR3 spans 13 residues. Germline CDR1 is DFQATT and CDR2 is SNEGSKA (reference sequence). The CDR3 loop is CSATKHRFDTQYF. The CDR3 bases are TGCAGTGCTACCAAACACCGCTTTGATACGCAGTATTTT.